Below are 31 T cell receptor beta chains sequenced from a single sample in a study of metastatic and nonmetastatic thyroid tumors. Each patient came to thyroid surgery without any prior treatment (of any kind). TCRdb recomputed clones from the PCR reads via MiXCR. Of about 20,000 clones in the sample, approximately 24% were seen once. Sequencing was carried out using tumor tissue. These receptors were obtained from a female donor with papillary thyroid cancer or a benign thyroid nodule (not recorded which). Some clones in this sample may be carry-over from other donors' samples.

The V and J genes are TRBV11-2 and TRBJ2-7; 9 positions agree with TRBD1. Germline CDR1 is SGHAT and CDR2 is FQNNGV. This CDR3 has 14 residues. After removal of 2 bases from V and 6 bases from J, the junction contained 5 bases not matched to a gene. In DNA, the CDR3 is TGTGCCAGCAGCTTATGGGACAGGGCCTCCGAGCAGTACTTC. Translated: CASSLWDRASEQYF.

In its sample, this clone was seen many times. Given a much more abundant clone one base away, this may be a read error. The sample carries other DNA sequences with the same CDR3. The rearrangement joins TRBV20-1 to TRBJ2-7; 10 nucleotides agree with TRBD2. V shed 6 bases and J 5 bases; nucleotides not matched to a gene: 16. The length of the CDR3 is 16 residues. In germline, CDR1 is DFQATT, CDR2 SNEGSKA (reference sequence). The DNA of the CDR3 is TGCAGTGCGGAGAGGGGGAGCGGGAGGGCCCGTGACGAGCAGTACTTC. Translating it yields CSAERGSGRARDEQYF.

The rearrangement links TRBV10-3 to TRBJ2-1; 7 positions match TRBD2. The ends lost 2 bases at V and 8 bases at J; junction bases unmatched: 15. Germline CDR1 reads ENHRY; CDR2 reads SYGVKD. CDR3 length equals 17 residues. CDR3 sequence reads: CAISEAQGIEGGDEQFF. CDR3 nucleotides: TGTGCCATCAGTGAGGCTCAAGGAATAGAGGGAGGGGATGAGCAGTTCTTC.

This clone was seen more than once but under ten times. The chain combines TRBV28 with TRBJ1-2; TRBD1 aligns across 7 bases. Germline CDR1 MDHEN, CDR2 SYDVKM. V dropped 5 bases and J dropped 11; count of bases not matched to a gene: 14. CDR3 length: 14 residues. DNA for the CDR3: TGTGCCAGCAGTCGGACAGGCACCCCCTATGTTTACACCTTC. It encodes CASSRTGTPYVYTF.

This clone was detected many times. V and J are TRBV6-1 and TRBJ2-1; D ambiguous. V was pared by 1 base and J by 6 bases, with 13 bases between. The germline V gene has CDR1 MNHNS and CDR2 SASEGT. This CDR3 region has 15 residues. The CDR3: CASSEVGTALNEQFF. CDR3 DNA: TGTGCCAGCAGTGAAGTAGGCACAGCCCTCAATGAGCAGTTCTTC.

This clone has a count of ten or more. The genes are TRBV24-1 and TRBJ2-1, with 10 bases that match TRBD2. The CDR3 runs to 16 residues. Trimming removed 5 bases from V and 0 bases from J; junction bases left unmatched: 3. The germline V gene has CDR1 KGHDR and CDR2 SFDVKD. The CDR3 sequence is CATSVASGSSYNEQFF. In DNA, the CDR3 is TGTGCCACCAGTGTCGCTAGCGGGAGCTCCTACAATGAGCAGTTCTTC.

This clone showed up many times. The chain combines TRBV5-4 with TRBJ2-1; TRBD1 matches at 7 bases. CDR1 is SGHNT and CDR2 is YYREEE in the germline V gene (reference sequence). This CDR3 comprises 13 residues. V dropped 3 bases and J dropped 5; count of bases not matched to a gene: 2. The CDR3 is CASSWDRHNEQFF. The CDR3 coding sequence is TGTGCCAGCAGCTGGGACAGACACAATGAGCAGTTCTTC.

This clone was recorded at least ten times. V and J are TRBV2 and TRBJ1-4; no clear D. Germline-derived CDR1 and CDR2 are SNHLY and FYNNEI. The CDR3 has 14 amino acids. Trimming left V 8 bases short and J 2 bases short, with 12 bases between. DNA of the CDR3: TGTGCCAGCGGACCGATGTATACTAATGAAAAACTGTTTTTT. It specifies CASGPMYTNEKLFF.

There are many counts of this clone. Mismatch with germline at one junction end may stem from a read error. The sample contains more than one DNA sequence encoding this CDR3. This rearrangement joins TRBV11-1 to TRBJ1-1, with 9 positions matching TRBD1. The CDR3 spans 16 residues. CDR1 SGHAT and CDR2 FQDESV come from the germline V gene (reference sequence). The CDR3 region is CASTKTGGVVNTEAFF. The CDR3 bases are TGTGCCAGCACCAAAACAGGGGGCGTAGTGAACACCGAAGCTTTCTTT.

J is TRBJ2-7 and V is TRBV5-1, with 14 bases fitting TRBD2. Germline V gives CDR1 SGHRS, CDR2 YFSETQ. The CDR3 has 13 amino acids. Trimming at V came to 10 bases and at J to 3 bases, leaving 3 bases not matched to a gene. This chain's CDR3 is CAGGTSGSYEQYF. The CDR3 nucleotides are TGCGCCGGTGGGACTAGCGGGAGCTACGAGCAGTACTTC.

The sample holds many counts of this clone. This chain joins TRBV14 and TRBJ2-1, with D maybe TRBD2 (5 bases). This CDR3 is 15 amino acids long. Trimming pared 3 bases from V and 4 bases from J, leaving 13 bases between. The germline V gene has CDR1 SGHDN and CDR2 FVKESK. CDR3 in amino acids: CASSHRSGYYNEQFF. In DNA form, the CDR3 reads TGTGCCAGCAGCCACCGGAGCGGATATTACAATGAGCAGTTCTTC.

The CDR3 here is CSAPETSGRINEQFF. The CDR3 DNA reads as TGCAGTGCCCCTGAGACTAGCGGGAGGATCAATGAGCAGTTCTTC. The rearrangement uses TRBV20-1 and TRBJ2-1, with 13 nucleotides matching TRBD2. With 6 bases clipped from V and 6 bases from J, the junction kept 8 bases outside the gene matches. The CDR3 loop spans 15 amino acids. The germline gives CDR1 DFQATT, CDR2 SNEGSKA (reference sequence).

Many counts were recorded for this clone. This sequence joins TRBV2 and TRBJ1-1; weak D call: TRBD1 (6 bases). The V and J ends lost 7 bases and 0 bases respectively, with 12 bases between them. Germline-derived CDR1 and CDR2 are SNHLY and FYNNEI. The CDR3 runs 14 residues. DNA of the CDR3: TGTGCCAGCAAAGGGGACACTTTGAACACTGAAGCTTTCTTT. Protein sequence: CASKGDTLNTEAFF.

There are many counts of this clone. V is TRBV11-1 and J is TRBJ2-5, with 10 bases identical to TRBD1. V lost 5 bases to trimming and J lost 5 bases; unmatched junction nucleotides: 23. CDR3 length equals 20 residues. Germline V gene sequence: CDR1 SGHAT, CDR2 FQDESV (reference sequence). The CDR3 nucleotides are TGTGCCAGCAGCCCCCCGGGACAGGGGACAGTTCGGGGGTTTAGGGAGACCCAGTACTTC. Its protein product is CASSPPGQGTVRGFRETQYF.

There are a few counts of this clone. V is TRBV6-2 or TRBV6-3 and J is TRBJ2-2; tentatively, D is TRBD1 (6 bases). CDR1 and CDR2 from the germline V gene are MNHEY and SVGEGT. This CDR3 region has 20 residues. Trimming cost V 2 bases and J 0 bases, with 22 bases left between them. The CDR3 nucleotides read TGTGCCAGCAGTTACCACCAACCCCCGCAGGGGCCAGCGAACACCGGGGAGCTGTTTTTT. Its protein is CASSYHQPPQGPANTGELFF.

The CDR3 protein is CAWSVKGQAHEQYF. DNA of the CDR3: TGTGCCTGGAGTGTAAAGGGACAGGCCCACGAGCAGTACTTC. The rearrangement links TRBV30 to TRBJ2-7; 8 positions match TRBD1. V shed 0 bases and J 5 bases; nucleotides not matched to a gene: 6. The CDR3 runs 14 residues. Per the germline V gene, CDR1 is GTSNPN and CDR2 is SVGIG (reference sequence).

This clone is categorized as medium-sized (0.01 to 0.1%). The V call is TRBV28, the J call TRBJ2-7; TRBD1 is a possible D gene (6 bases). The CDR3 extends over 13 amino acids. Germline V lookup: CDR1 MDHEN, CDR2 SYDVKM. Deletions cut 5 bases from V and 4 bases from J, with 12 bases between. This CDR3 is CASSPGVGYEQYF. CDR3 DNA: TGTGCCAGCAGTCCAGGGGTAGGTTACGAGCAGTACTTC.

This clone showed up many times. The chain is built from TRBV5-1 and TRBJ1-6; D possibly corresponds to TRBD1 (6 bases). The CDR3 extends over 12 amino acids. The germline V gene encodes CDR1 SGHRS and CDR2 YFSETQ. Trimming stripped 2 bases from V and 14 bases from J, with 11 bases between. CDR3: CASSFEEGALHF. The DNA for the CDR3 is TGCGCCAGCAGCTTCGAGGAGGGGGCCCTCCACTTT.

For this clone: The limits of the CDR3 on the DNA are not certain, so only TCRdb's listed CDR3 is given. This chain uses TRBV12-3 or TRBV12-4 with TRBJ1-4; the DNA was not compared with TRBD1, the D call given in the table. From its first to its last residue, the CDR3 has 14 amino acids. CDR3 sequence: CASILGTVAEKLFF.

In its sample, this clone was seen many times. This chain connects TRBV20-1 to TRBJ2-6; D possibly corresponds to TRBD1 (5 bases). The germline CDR1 and CDR2 sequences are DFQATT and SNEGSKA (reference sequence). V was clipped by 0 bases and J by 0 bases, with 12 bases between them. The length of the CDR3 is 17 residues. DNA of the CDR3: TGCAGTGCTAGAGATCCTTATGGACACTCTGGGGCCAACGTCCTGACTTTC. It is translated as CSARDPYGHSGANVLTF.

V usage is TRBV19 and J usage is TRBJ1-2, with TRBD1 matching over 8 bases. The CDR3 totals 14 residues. Germline V CDR1 and CDR2: LNHDA, SQIVND (reference sequence). After removal of 6 bases from V and 8 bases from J, the junction contained 11 bases not matched to a gene. CDR3 in DNA: TGTGCCAGTAGGACCTGGACAGGGATTGAAGGCTACACCTTC. Encoded protein: CASRTWTGIEGYTF.

This clone was recorded many times. The chain combines TRBV3-1 with TRBJ1-3; D is perhaps TRBD1 (6 bases). This CDR3 region has 15 residues. V dropped 6 bases and J dropped 0 bases, with 12 bases sitting between them. Germline CDR1 LGHDT, CDR2 YNNKEL (reference sequence). CDR3 loop: CASSTGYLSGNTIYF. The DNA for the CDR3 is TGTGCCAGCAGTACAGGGTATCTCTCTGGAAACACCATATATTTT.

This clone was picked up many times. The gene calls are TRBV9 and TRBJ1-3; D call uncertain. The V end lost 0 bases, the J end lost 3 bases, and 4 bases lay between the germline ends. Per germline, CDR1 SGDLS and CDR2 YYNGEE. The CDR3 totals 13 residues. The chain's CDR3 is CASSVDNGNTIYF. As DNA, the CDR3 is TGTGCCAGCAGCGTAGACAATGGAAACACCATATATTTT.

This clone was seen more than once but under ten times. Since no conserved phenylalanine or tryptophan closes the CDR3, a read error is the likely cause. This chain joins TRBV7-3 and TRBJ2-2; the D is unclear. The CDR3 has 12 amino acids. The V gene lost 5 bases and the J gene lost 7 bases, with 8 bases spanning the gap. Germline V gene lookup returns CDR1 SGHTA and CDR2 FQGTGA. The CDR3 DNA is TGTGCCAGCAGCCGCACGAACGGGGAGCTGTTTCTT. The encoded protein is CASSRTNGELFL.

The rearrangement uses TRBV6-1 and TRBJ2-5; TRBD1 matches at 7 bases. Per the germline V gene, CDR1 is MNHNS and CDR2 is SASEGT. The CDR3 has 14 amino acids. V lost 1 base and J lost 5; bases outside the gene matches: 4. The CDR3 region is CASSEGQGGETQYF. The CDR3 DNA sequence: TGTGCCAGCAGTGAAGGACAGGGTGGGGAGACCCAGTACTTC.

This chain connects TRBV11-2 to TRBJ2-5, with D possibly called TRBD1 or TRBD2 (5 bases each). Between the trimmed V and J ends, which lost 1 base and 5 bases, there was a span of 23 bases. CDR1 is SGHAT and CDR2 is FQNNGV in the germline V gene. The CDR3 is made up of 18 amino acids. The CDR3 reads CASSLGGAERRRLETQYF. The CDR3 bases are TGTGCCAGCAGCTTAGGAGGGGCGGAGCGGAGAAGGTTGGAGACCCAGTACTTC.

This clone was observed a single time. V usage is TRBV4-3 and J usage is TRBJ1-2; D is unclear. Trimming shortened V by 1 base and J by 0 bases, and 9 bases separated the two germline ends. This CDR3 has 15 residues. Per germline, CDR1 LGHNA and CDR2 YSLEER. CDR3 residues: CASSQGANTNYGYTF. CDR3 DNA: TGCGCCAGCAGCCAAGGAGCCAACACTAACTATGGCTACACCTTC.

This clone was observed at least ten times. The chain couples TRBV2 to TRBJ1-5; 8 bases fit TRBD1. V lost 8 bases to trimming and J lost 2 bases; unmatched junction nucleotides: 5. The germline gives CDR1 SNHLY, CDR2 FYNNEI. The CDR3 contains 14 residues. CDR3 sequence reads: CASLQDRGNQPQHF. CDR3 bases: TGTGCCAGCCTACAGGACAGGGGCAATCAGCCCCAGCATTTT.

The chain has TRBV6-1 and TRBJ2-3; the match to TRBD2 covers 10 bases. CDR1 MNHNS and CDR2 SASEGT come from the germline V gene. The CDR3 extends over 16 amino acids. The CDR3 DNA is TGTGTTAGCGGGAGGCTTCGAGGCGAATCCACAGATACGCAGTATTTT. It is translated as CVSGRLRGESTDTQYF.

By share, this clone counts as medium-sized. The chain employs TRBV19 and TRBJ1-5; 7 positions agree with TRBD1. After removal of 10 bases from V and 4 bases from J, the junction contained 4 bases not matched to a gene. Germline CDR1 is LNHDA and CDR2 is SQIVND (reference sequence). The CDR3 is made up of 12 amino acids. CDR3 nucleotides: TGTGCCACTCAGACAGGGAATCAGCCCCAGCATTTT. It is translated as CATQTGNQPQHF. Based on the CDR3 plus reference TRBV19 and TRBJ1-5, the full variable domain is DGGITQSPKYLFRKEGQNVTLSCEQNLNHDAMYWYRQDPGQGLRLIYYSQIVNDFQKGDIAEGYSVSREKKESFPLTVTSAQKNPTAFYLCATQTGNQPQHFGDGTRLSIL.

This clone has a count of ten or more. A read error may be the cause here, since a much bigger clone is one base away. The chain couples TRBV24-1 to TRBJ2-7; D not resolved. CDR1 is KGHDR and CDR2 is SFDVKD in the germline V gene. The CDR3 is 14 amino acids. DNA for the CDR3: TGTGCCGCCAGTGACTCCGGCCTAACCGGCGAGCAGTACTTC. Protein: CAASDSGLTGEQYF.